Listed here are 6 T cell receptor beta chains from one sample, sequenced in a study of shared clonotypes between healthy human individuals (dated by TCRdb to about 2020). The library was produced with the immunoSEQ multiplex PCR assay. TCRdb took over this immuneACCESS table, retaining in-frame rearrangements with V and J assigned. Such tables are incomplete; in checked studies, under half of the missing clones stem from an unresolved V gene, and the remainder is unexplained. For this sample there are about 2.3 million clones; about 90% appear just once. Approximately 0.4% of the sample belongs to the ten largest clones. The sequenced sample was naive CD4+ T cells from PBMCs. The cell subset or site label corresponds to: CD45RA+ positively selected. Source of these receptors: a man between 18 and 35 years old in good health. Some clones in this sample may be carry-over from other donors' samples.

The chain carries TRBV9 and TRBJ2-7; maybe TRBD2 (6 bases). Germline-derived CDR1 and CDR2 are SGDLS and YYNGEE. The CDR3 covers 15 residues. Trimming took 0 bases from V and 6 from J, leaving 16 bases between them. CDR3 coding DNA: TGTGCCAGCAGCGTAGCGGACGGGAGAGGTGGCGAGCAGTACTTC. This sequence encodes CASSVADGRGGEQYF.

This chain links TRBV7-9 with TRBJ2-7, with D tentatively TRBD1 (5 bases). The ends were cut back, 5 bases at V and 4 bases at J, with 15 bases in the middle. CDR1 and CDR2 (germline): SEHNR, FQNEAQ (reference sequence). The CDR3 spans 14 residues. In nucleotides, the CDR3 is TGTGCCAGCAGCCGACAGTCTGGGCCGTACGAGCAGTACTTC. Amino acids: CASSRQSGPYEQYF.

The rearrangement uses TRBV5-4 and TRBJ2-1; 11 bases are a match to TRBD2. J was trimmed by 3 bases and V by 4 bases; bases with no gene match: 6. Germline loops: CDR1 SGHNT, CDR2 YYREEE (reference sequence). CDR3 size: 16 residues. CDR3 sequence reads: CASSPSLAGDYNEQFF. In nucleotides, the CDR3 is TGTGCCAGCAGCCCGTCACTAGCGGGAGACTACAATGAGCAGTTCTTC.

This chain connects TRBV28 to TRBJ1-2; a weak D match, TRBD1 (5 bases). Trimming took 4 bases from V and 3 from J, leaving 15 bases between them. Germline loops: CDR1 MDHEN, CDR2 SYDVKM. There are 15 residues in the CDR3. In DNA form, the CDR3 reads TGTGCCAGCAGTTCCCTCCCCCAGGGCTACTATGGCTACACCTTC. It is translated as CASSSLPQGYYGYTF.

The CDR3 bases are TGTGCCAGCAGCTTGGGTGGGACCGGAAACGAGCAGTACTTC. It encodes CASSLGGTGNEQYF. The gene calls are TRBV5-4 and TRBJ2-7, with D perhaps TRBD1 or TRBD2 (5 bases each). This CDR3 contains 14 residues. CDR1 is SGHNT and CDR2 is YYREEE in the germline V gene (reference sequence). Trimming stripped 0 bases from V and 5 bases from J, with 12 bases between.

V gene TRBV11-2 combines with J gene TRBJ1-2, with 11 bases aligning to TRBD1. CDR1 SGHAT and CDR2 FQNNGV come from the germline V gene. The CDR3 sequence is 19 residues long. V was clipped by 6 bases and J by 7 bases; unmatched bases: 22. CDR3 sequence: CASRKPFGRTGGEQLGYTF. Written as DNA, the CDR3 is TGTGCCAGCAGAAAACCATTTGGCCGGACAGGGGGCGAACAGCTTGGCTACACCTTC.